What follows are 18 T cell receptor beta chains derived from one specimen sequenced in a study of response to subunit inactivated influenza vaccine. TCRdb reprocessed the RT-PCR reads via MiXCR and lists one record per CDR3 protein. The sample lists 750,000 to 850,000 distinct CDR3 sequences, approximately 17% occurring once. Here the sequenced sample was PBMCs from blood, taken 4 to 6 days after vaccination. The origin of the receptors is a man aged 45-65 years who received an inactivated influenza vaccine.

This chain joins TRBV12-3 or TRBV12-4 and TRBJ1-5, with D unclear. This CDR3 is built from 11 residues. Trimming shortened V by 3 bases and J by 11 bases, and 8 bases separated the two germline ends. This CDR3 is CASSFGRAQHF. In nucleotides, the CDR3 is TGTGCCAGCAGTTTTGGTCGAGCCCAGCATTTT.

This clonotype was counted a few times. V and J are TRBV7-3 and TRBJ2-1, with 13 bases matching TRBD2. V shed 3 bases, J shed 2 bases, and the junction held 7 bases outside the gene matches. The CDR3 runs to 18 residues. Germline CDR1 SGHTA, CDR2 FQGTGA. The CDR3 region has the DNA TGTGCCAGCAGCTTCCTACCAGGGACTAGCGGGACCTACAATGAGCAGTTCTTC. As protein: CASSFLPGTSGTYNEQFF.

V and J are TRBV3-1 and TRBJ1-1; D remains ambiguous. The CDR3 has 13 residues. V was trimmed by 7 bases and J by 1 base, leaving 10 bases between them. CDR1 is LGHDT, CDR2 YNNKEL, per germline (reference sequence). The CDR3 coding sequence is TGTGCCAGCACCATAGCCCCGAACACTGAAGCTTTCTTT. Translated, it gives CASTIAPNTEAFF.

V usage is TRBV20-1 and J usage is TRBJ2-5, with 8 bases matching TRBD2. Germline V gene sequence: CDR1 DFQATT, CDR2 SNEGSKA (reference sequence). Trimming removed 1 base from V and 4 bases from J; junction bases left unmatched: 5. The CDR3 sequence is 14 residues long. The CDR3 DNA reads TGCAGTGCTAGAGGGACTAGCCCCACAGAGACCCAGTACTTC. It specifies CSARGTSPTETQYF.

This clonotype was recorded a few times. V and J are TRBV29-1 and TRBJ1-3; D gene ambiguous. Germline V lookup: CDR1 SQVTM, CDR2 ANQGSEA. The CDR3 is 14 residues long. Deletions cut 4 bases from V and 1 base from J, with 11 bases between. CDR3 amino acids: CSVVPPGSGNTIYF. The CDR3 bases are TGCAGCGTTGTTCCTCCGGGATCTGGAAACACCATATATTTT.

The rearrangement joins TRBV27 to TRBJ1-1; D is undetermined. V lost 6 bases and J 3 bases, leaving 14 bases between the germline ends. The V gene's germline CDR1 is MNHEY and CDR2 SMNVEV (reference sequence). This CDR3 has 14 residues. The CDR3, as DNA: TGTGCCAGCAGCCGACTTGTGGGCGACACTGAAGCTTTCTTT. Translation gives CASSRLVGDTEAFF.

V usage is TRBV7-9 and J usage is TRBJ2-5; TRBD2 agrees at 7 bases. CDR3 length equals 17 residues. Germline V lookup: CDR1 SEHNR, CDR2 FQNEAQ (reference sequence). V was clipped by 6 bases and J by 3 bases; unmatched bases: 16. The CDR3 DNA reads as TGTGCCAGCAGTTTTACGGGGAGGGCCCGTACAGAAGAGACCCAGTACTTC. It specifies CASSFTGRARTEETQYF.

This clonotype was seen ten or more times. The chain uses TRBV4-3 and TRBJ2-1; D ambiguous. This CDR3 comprises 14 residues. Deletions cut 4 bases from V and 0 bases from J, with 7 bases between. The V gene's germline CDR1 is LGHNA and CDR2 YSLEER. The CDR3 reads CASSLRGSYNEQFF. DNA of the CDR3: TGCGCCAGCAGCCTTCGTGGCTCCTACAATGAGCAGTTCTTC.

The V and J genes are TRBV11-2 and TRBJ1-1; 8 bases align to TRBD1. V gave up 4 bases and J gave up 0 bases; unmatched junction bases: 13. Germline V gene lookup returns CDR1 SGHAT and CDR2 FQNNGV. This CDR3 has 18 residues. CDR3 loop: CASSSRGRKDPMNTEAFF. CDR3 nucleotide sequence: TGTGCCAGCAGCTCCAGGGGGCGCAAAGACCCAATGAACACTGAAGCTTTCTTT. Based on the CDR3 plus reference TRBV11-2 and TRBJ1-1, the full variable domain is EAGVAQSPRYKIIEKRQSVAFWCNPISGHATLYWYQQILGQGPKLLIQFQNNGVVDDSQLPKDRFSAERLKGVDSTLKIQPAKLEDSAVYLCASSSRGRKDPMNTEAFFGQGTRLTVV.

This clonotype has more than one count but fewer than ten. This chain connects TRBV5-1 to TRBJ2-1, with TRBD2 as a possible D gene (6 bases). The CDR3 runs to 14 residues. Germline CDR1 is SGHRS and CDR2 is YFSETQ. V dropped 4 bases and J dropped 5 bases, with 13 bases sitting between them. As DNA, the CDR3 is TGCGCCAGCAGCCCGGGGGACGAGCACAATGAGCAGTTCTTC. This codes for CASSPGDEHNEQFF.

A few counts support this clonotype. The chain is built from TRBV5-4 and TRBJ2-2, with TRBD1 matching 8 bases. The CDR3 contains 16 residues. J was trimmed by 4 bases and V by 0 bases; bases with no gene match: 5. The germline CDR1 and CDR2 sequences are SGHNT and YYREEE (reference sequence). The CDR3 is CASSLVRGRGTGELFF. The CDR3 nucleotides are TGTGCCAGCAGCTTGGTCAGGGGGCGGGGCACCGGGGAGCTGTTTTTT.

This clonotype was seen repeatedly, ten times or more. The chain links TRBV6-1 to TRBJ2-5; 10 bases match TRBD2. V was clipped by 6 bases and J by 5 bases; unmatched bases: 6. CDR3 size: 14 residues. Looked up from germline, CDR1 is MNHNS and CDR2 is SASEGT. The CDR3 here is CASRTLAGVETQYF. In DNA, the CDR3 is TGTGCCAGCAGGACTCTAGCGGGAGTGGAGACCCAGTACTTC.

This clonotype has a handful of counts. This chain uses TRBV9 with TRBJ2-1, with 8 bases aligning to TRBD2. Germline loops: CDR1 SGDLS, CDR2 YYNGEE. This CDR3 has 16 amino acids. V was clipped by 7 bases and J by 6 bases; unmatched bases: 15. The CDR3 DNA follows: TGTGCCAGCCAAAACCCAGGGCTAGCGGGTGTCAATGAGCAGTTCTTC. Translation: CASQNPGLAGVNEQFF.

This clonotype has just a few counts. A junction boundary mismatches the germline segment, possibly from a read error. The chain couples TRBV12-3 or TRBV12-4 to TRBJ2-7; 7 positions agree with TRBD1. This CDR3 spans 14 amino acids. The CDR3 reads CASSLTEQGYAQYF. The CDR3, as DNA: TGTGCCAGCAGTTTAACGGAACAGGGGTACGCGCAGTACTTC.

The table lists this clonotype with many counts. The chain has TRBV20-1 and TRBJ2-1; D may be TRBD2 (5 bases). The CDR3 consists of 15 residues. Germline loops: CDR1 DFQATT, CDR2 SNEGSKA (reference sequence). The V end lost 3 bases, the J end lost 0 bases, and 12 bases lay between the germline ends. CDR3 nucleotide sequence: TGCAGTGCTAGGTCCCTCCGGGACTCCTACAATGAGCAGTTCTTC. It translates to CSARSLRDSYNEQFF.

In its sample, this clonotype was seen a few times. This rearrangement joins TRBV20-1 to TRBJ2-7, with TRBD1 matching 8 bases. The CDR3 runs 14 residues. Germline lookup yields CDR1 DFQATT and CDR2 SNEGSKA (reference sequence). With 0 bases clipped from V and 2 bases from J, the junction kept 3 bases outside the gene matches. Here the CDR3 DNA reads TGCAGTGCTAGAGATACGGACAGGGCCTACGAGCAGTACTTC. This gives the protein CSARDTDRAYEQYF.

This clonotype was found a few times. The CDR3 loop reads CASSDRIGTEAFF. The DNA for the CDR3 is TGTGCCAGCAGTGACAGGATTGGCACTGAAGCTTTCTTT. The chain joins TRBV6-1 to TRBJ1-1, with D uncertain. V shed 3 bases and J shed 4 bases, with 9 bases lying between them. In germline, CDR1 is MNHNS, CDR2 SASEGT. The CDR3 runs to 13 residues.

The chain recombines TRBV30 with TRBJ2-1, with 11 bases fitting TRBD2. The CDR3 totals 15 residues. Germline values: CDR1 GTSNPN, CDR2 SVGIG (reference sequence). V lost 5 bases, J lost 4 bases, and 7 bases stayed unmatched. The DNA for the CDR3 is TGTGCCTGGGTACTAGCGGGGGCATTTTACAATGAGCAGTTCTTC. Its protein is CAWVLAGAFYNEQFF.